Below, 24 T cell receptor beta chains from the same sample are listed, as sequenced in a study of technical replicates of blood from four donors. Data came from immunoSEQ multiplex PCR; TCRdb stores just in-frame clones and leaves some out. The sample shows approximately 93,000 clones, approximately 95% of them seen only once. Sequencing was carried out using T cells isolated from PBMCs. These receptors were collected from a human donor in good health.

V gene TRBV6-5 combines with J gene TRBJ2-1; no firm D call. This CDR3 spans 13 amino acids. Trimming shortened V by 4 bases and J by 8 bases, and 12 bases separated the two germline ends. Germline V gives CDR1 MNHEY, CDR2 SVGAGI. The CDR3 nucleotides are TGTGCCAGCAGTTCATTAATAGGAGATGAGCAGTTCTTC. Its translation is CASSSLIGDEQFF.

The chain employs TRBV29-1 and TRBJ1-2; 7 bases line up with TRBD1. The junction had 6 bases not matched to a gene; V was cut back by 1 base and J by 4 bases. The CDR3 totals 14 residues. Germline V gene lookup returns CDR1 SQVTM and CDR2 ANQGSEA. The chain's CDR3 is CSVEGRQGGYGYTF. The CDR3 DNA reads as TGCAGCGTTGAAGGCCGACAGGGTGGCTATGGCTACACCTTC.

This clone has only a few counts. The junction differs from germline at one of its ends, possibly a read error. The chain is built from TRBV5-1 and TRBJ1-6, with D perhaps matching TRBD1 (5 bases). This CDR3 contains 19 residues. Germline V lookup: CDR1 SGHRS, CDR2 YFSETQ. CDR3 region: CASSLVPLAGLDYHSPLHF. CDR3 bases: TGCGCCAGCAGCTTGGTCCCTCTTGCAGGGTTGGACTATCATTCACCCCTCCACTTT.

The V call is TRBV4-1, the J call TRBJ1-6; 7 positions match TRBD1. The CDR3 totals 15 residues. CDR1 MGHRA and CDR2 YSYEKL come from the germline V gene. Losses at the gene ends were 0 bases for V and 7 bases for J; bases not matched to a gene: 3. The CDR3 here is CASSQDDRENSPLHF. For the CDR3, the DNA is TGCGCCAGCAGCCAAGATGACAGGGAGAATTCACCCCTCCACTTT.

The chain carries TRBV6-5 and TRBJ1-3; D possibly corresponds to TRBD1 (5 bases). Germline values: CDR1 MNHEY, CDR2 SVGAGI. The CDR3 is 13 residues long. With 11 bases removed from V and 2 bases from J, the gap between germline ends came to 13 bases. Here the CDR3 DNA reads TGTGCCGGTCAGGGTGTCCCTGGAAACACCATATATTTT. Translation: CAGQGVPGNTIYF.

The CDR3 loop reads CASSRRGQGSYEQYF. The DNA for the CDR3 is TGTGCCAGCAGCCGAAGGGGACAGGGTTCCTACGAGCAGTACTTC. The rearrangement joins TRBV25-1 to TRBJ2-7; 9 bases fit TRBD1. From germline, CDR1 is MGHDK and CDR2 SYGVNS. V shed 6 bases and J 1 base; nucleotides not matched to a gene: 7. The CDR3 totals 15 residues.

The chain uses TRBV2 and TRBJ1-5; D is uncertain. The germline V gene has CDR1 SNHLY and CDR2 FYNNEI. Deletions cut 8 bases from V and 2 bases from J, with 16 bases between. This CDR3 has 15 amino acids. The CDR3 region has the DNA TGTGCCAGCCTTGAACGGGAGATCGGCAATCAGCCCCAGCATTTT. It specifies CASLEREIGNQPQHF.

The sample holds one count of this clone. The CDR3 loop is CASRVGGPSADTQYF. The CDR3 DNA follows: TGTGCCAGCAGGGTGGGGGGGCCTTCCGCAGATACGCAGTATTTT. This chain connects TRBV2 to TRBJ2-3, with a tentative D call TRBD2 (7 bases). Trimming shortened V by 6 bases and J by 4 bases, and 17 bases separated the two germline ends. Germline CDR1 is SNHLY and CDR2 is FYNNEI. The CDR3 has 15 amino acids.

This clone was counted once. The DNA for the CDR3 is TGTGCCACCAGCAGAGTGGCTAGCGGGAGGGGTGAGCAGTTCTTC. Amino acids: CATSRVASGRGEQFF. The chain uses TRBV15 and TRBJ2-1, with 12 bases matching TRBD2. The germline V gene has CDR1 LNHNV and CDR2 YYDKDF (reference sequence). Trimming took 1 base from V and 9 from J; bases not matched to a gene: 4. The CDR3 has 15 amino acids. Using reference TRBV15 and TRBJ2-1 for the parts outside the CDR3, the full variable domain is DAMVIQNPRYQVTQFGKPVTLSCSQTLNHNVMYWYQQKSSQAPKLLFHYYDKDFNNEADTPDNFQSRRPNTSFCFLDIRSPGLGDTAMYLCATSRVASGRGEQFFGPGTRLTVL.

The gene calls are TRBV10-2 and TRBJ1-3; D is perhaps TRBD1 (5 bases). Trimming removed 6 bases at V and 4 bases at J, with 10 bases between. This CDR3 comprises 13 residues. CDR1 and CDR2 from the germline V gene are WSHSY and SAAADI. The CDR3 nucleotides read TGCGCCAGCAGCCTGACAGTGGGAAACACCATATATTTT. This encodes CASSLTVGNTIYF.

This rearrangement joins TRBV29-1 to TRBJ2-3, with 10 positions matching TRBD2. Germline CDR1 SQVTM, CDR2 ANQGSEA. V lost 3 bases and J lost 4; bases outside the gene matches: 4. The CDR3 has 14 amino acids. The CDR3 coding sequence is TGCAGCGTTGATCCTAGCGGGAGCCCAGATACGCAGTATTTT. It specifies CSVDPSGSPDTQYF.

The chain combines TRBV10-3 with TRBJ1-1, with D possibly being TRBD1 (5 bases). CDR1 and CDR2 from the germline V gene are ENHRY and SYGVKD. V lost 6 bases and J 0 bases, leaving 14 bases between the germline ends. This CDR3 spans 15 amino acids. The CDR3 reads CAIRTGTILNTEAFF. CDR3 nucleotide sequence: TGTGCCATCAGAACCGGGACTATACTGAACACTGAAGCTTTCTTT.

The CDR3 region is CASSVLVTGSATNEKLFF. In nucleotides, the CDR3 is TGTGCCAGTAGTGTACTAGTGACAGGCTCTGCAACTAATGAAAAACTGTTTTTT. The chain combines TRBV19 with TRBJ1-4; D possibly corresponds to TRBD1 (6 bases). Germline CDR1 and CDR2: LNHDA and SQIVND (reference sequence). V was trimmed by 5 bases and J by 0 bases, leaving 19 bases between them. This CDR3 region has 18 residues.

V and J are TRBV14 and TRBJ2-7, with 7 bases fitting TRBD1. The CDR3 totals 13 residues. Trimming at V came to 4 bases and at J to 3 bases, leaving 3 bases not matched to a gene. Germline CDR1 reads SGHDN; CDR2 reads FVKESK. The CDR3 bases are TGTGCCAGCAGCCGGGACAGAATCTACGAGCAGTACTTC. Residues: CASSRDRIYEQYF. Full variable domain (missing parts from reference TRBV14 and TRBJ2-7): EAGVTQFPSHSVIEKGQTVTLRCDPISGHDNLYWYRRVMGKEIKFLLHFVKESKQDESGMPNNRFLAERTGGTYSTLKVQPAELEDSGVYFCASSRDRIYEQYFGPGTRLTVT.

The rearrangement uses TRBV28 and TRBJ2-3; no reliable D call. The germline V gene has CDR1 MDHEN and CDR2 SYDVKM. The CDR3 is 14 residues long. With 3 bases removed from V and 10 bases from J, the gap between germline ends came to 17 bases. The CDR3 sequence is CASSLPGVVFAQYF. The CDR3 nucleotides read TGTGCCAGCAGTTTGCCCGGAGTGGTGTTCGCGCAGTATTTT. The variable domain in full, with the rest retrieved from reference TRBV28 and TRBJ2-3, is DVKVTQSSRYLVKRTGEKVFLECVQDMDHENMFWYRQDPGLGLRLIYFSYDVKMKEKGDIPEGYSVSREKKERFSLILESASTNQTSMYLCASSLPGVVFAQYFGPGTRLTVL.

This clone showed up just once. The V gene is TRBV29-1, the J gene TRBJ2-7; 9 nucleotides align to TRBD1. The CDR3 has 15 amino acids. The germline V gene has CDR1 SQVTM and CDR2 ANQGSEA. The trim removed 3 bases at V and 2 bases at J, leaving 8 bases unmatched. This CDR3 reads CSVDGGQGLTYEQYF. CDR3 in DNA: TGCAGCGTTGACGGAGGACAGGGGCTGACCTACGAGCAGTACTTC.

The chain joins TRBV9 to TRBJ2-5; TRBD1 might be the D (6 bases). The CDR3 contains 14 residues. The V gene lost 0 bases and the J gene lost 3 bases, with 9 bases spanning the gap. Germline loops: CDR1 SGDLS, CDR2 YYNGEE. The CDR3 nucleotides are TGTGCCAGCAGCGTAGGGGGACAAGAAGAGACCCAGTACTTC. Protein product: CASSVGGQEETQYF.

This clone showed up just once. V is TRBV2 and J is TRBJ1-2, with D perhaps TRBD1 (5 bases). V lost 3 bases, J lost 7 bases, and 12 bases lay in between. This CDR3 spans 13 amino acids. Germline CDR1 and CDR2: SNHLY and FYNNEI. In DNA, the CDR3 is TGTGCCAGCAGTGAGCGGCAGGGAGGTGGCTACACCTTC. It is translated as CASSERQGGGYTF.

This clone has just a few counts. V gene TRBV5-5 combines with J gene TRBJ2-1, with 9 positions matching TRBD2. The CDR3 has 15 residues. Germline assignment: CDR1 SGHKS and CDR2 YYEKEE (reference sequence). After removal of 3 bases from V and 5 bases from J, the junction contained 6 bases not matched to a gene. The CDR3 DNA reads TGTGCCAGCAGCTCATTGGCGGGGGGGCACAATGAGCAGTTCTTC. Encoded protein: CASSSLAGGHNEQFF.

The chain links TRBV4-1 to TRBJ1-3; TRBD1 might be the D (6 bases). The germline V and J ends were trimmed by 1 base and 0 bases, with 22 bases remaining between them. The CDR3 is 20 residues long. Germline CDR1 is MGHRA and CDR2 is YSYEKL. The DNA of the CDR3 is TGCGCCAGCAGCCAAGGACCTAACAGGGCCAGTGGGGACTCTGGAAACACCATATATTTT. Its translation is CASSQGPNRASGDSGNTIYF.

The CDR3 region has the DNA TGCGCCAGCAGCGTATCCAGGGACTACGAGCAGTACTTC. Encoded protein: CASSVSRDYEQYF. The J gene is TRBJ2-7, the V gene TRBV5-1; D possibly corresponds to TRBD1 (5 bases). Germline assignment: CDR1 SGHRS and CDR2 YFSETQ. V dropped 4 bases and J dropped 3 bases, with 11 bases sitting between them. The CDR3 is 13 residues long.

The genes are TRBV7-3 and TRBJ2-7; 7 nucleotides line up with TRBD1. Trimming took 5 bases from V and 4 from J; bases not matched to a gene: 5. Germline CDR1 and CDR2: SGHTA and FQGTGA. The CDR3 totals 13 residues. The DNA of the CDR3 is TGTGCCAGCAGCCAACGACAGGGATACGAGCAGTACTTC. Translated: CASSQRQGYEQYF.

This rearrangement joins TRBV7-9 to TRBJ1-5; D is unresolved. Germline V CDR1 and CDR2: SEHNR, FQNEAQ (reference sequence). The length of the CDR3 is 11 residues. The V end was cut by 4 bases, the J end by 10 bases, with 8 bases between. CDR3 coding DNA: TGTGCCAGCAGCTCGAGTGGTCCCCAGCATTTT. Translation gives CASSSSGPQHF.

The chain links TRBV2 to TRBJ1-2; unclear D gene. The CDR3 extends over 17 amino acids. Germline V gene sequence: CDR1 SNHLY, CDR2 FYNNEI. Trimming left V 2 bases short and J 0 bases short, with 16 bases between. The CDR3 reads CASSEKVGRPPNYGYTF. CDR3 in DNA: TGTGCCAGCAGTGAAAAGGTCGGGAGACCGCCTAACTATGGCTACACCTTC.